A selection of T cell receptor beta chains follows, all from one sample in a study of cytomegalovirus exposure and HLA in healthy donors. The assay was immunoSEQ multiplex PCR, and TCRdb's table has in-frame clones only and misses some. The data show around 150,000 clones, with more than 80% seen just once and about 4.3% held by the top ten. The sample consisted of PBMCs. Receptors originate from a woman between 40 and 55 years old in good health and CMV-seropositive. The CDR3 runs from the conserved cysteine through the conserved F or W. D genes are given only for firm matches. A clone size is listed for some rows: how often the clone was seen (once, few, many), or a class if it is expanded.

j_gene | len | d_gene | abundance | v_gene | CDR3aa | CDR3nt
TRBJ2-7 | 14 | . | . | TRBV4-1 | CASSQAGGSYEQYF | TGCGCCAGCAGCCAAGCAGGGGGGTCCTACGAGCAGTACTTC
TRBJ1-5 | 14 | TRBD1 | . | TRBV18 | CASSPGQGNQPQHF | TGTGCCAGCTCACCTGGACAGGGGAATCAGCCCCAGCATTTT
TRBJ2-1 | 16 | TRBD2 | . | TRBV29-1 | CSAGGGMGGSYNEQFF | TGCAGCGCTGGGGGGGGGATGGGAGGGTCCTACAATGAGCAGTTCTTC
TRBJ1-1 | 18 | . | . | TRBV28 | CASSLPGESGALNTEAFF | TGTGCCAGCAGTTTACCCGGGGAGTCAGGGGCCCTGAACACTGAAGCTTTCTTT
TRBJ2-2 | 18 | TRBD2 | . | TRBV29-1 | CSVEDGAAGGPGTGELFF | TGCAGCGTTGAAGATGGGGCGGCGGGAGGGCCTGGCACCGGGGAGCTGTTTTTT
TRBJ2-3 | 16 | TRBD2 | . | TRBV30 | CAWTGLRTSSTDTQYF | TGTGCCTGGACCGGCTTACGGACTAGCAGCACAGATACGCAGTATTTT
TRBJ1-1 | 12 | . | . | TRBV6-1 | CASSPLNTEAFF | TGTGCCAGCAGCCCGTTGAACACTGAAGCTTTCTTT
TRBJ1-2 | 14 | TRBD1 | . | TRBV9 | CASSPRGLNYGYTF | TGTGCCAGCAGCCCCAGGGGGCTTAACTATGGCTACACCTTC
TRBJ2-7 | 16 | TRBD1 | few | TRBV4-3 | CASSQNTGTGSYEQYF | TGCGCCAGCAGCCAAAATACCGGGACAGGGTCCTACGAGCAGTACTTC
TRBJ2-7 | 14 | TRBD2 | . | TRBV27 | CASSSGEGLYEQYF | TGTGCCAGCAGTTCGGGGGAGGGCCTCTACGAGCAGTACTTC
TRBJ1-5 | 17 | TRBD1 | . | TRBV28 | CASSVGQGARSNQPQHF | TGTGCCAGCAGTGTCGGACAGGGGGCAAGGAGCAATCAGCCCCAGCATTTT
TRBJ2-5 | 17 | . | . | TRBV7-2 | CASSLVSGGRYGETQYF | TGTGCCAGCAGCTTAGTAAGCGGTGGGAGGTACGGAGAGACCCAGTACTTC
TRBJ2-7 | 13 | . | . | TRBV7-9 | CASSLVGRAEQYF | TGTGCCAGCAGCTTAGTGGGCAGGGCCGAGCAGTACTTC
TRBJ2-5 | 13 | TRBD1 | . | TRBV5-1 | CASSFTGGETQYF | TGCGCCAGCAGCTTTACAGGGGGAGAGACCCAGTACTTC
TRBJ2-7 | 15 | . | . | TRBV5-1 | CASTLSVQGTYEQYF | TGCGCCAGCACCCTAAGCGTACAGGGAACCTACGAGCAGTACTTC
TRBJ1-1 | 13 | . | few | TRBV10-2 | CASSEGAYAEAFF | TGCGCCAGCAGTGAGGGGGCCTACGCTGAAGCTTTCTTT
TRBJ1-3 | 18 | . | . | TRBV5-1 | CASSPETGILYSGNTIYF | TGCGCCAGCAGCCCCGAAACAGGGATTCTTTACTCTGGAAACACCATATATTTT
TRBJ1-6 | 15 | . | . | TRBV5-6 | CASSLAGTLNSPLHF | TGTGCCAGCAGCCTGGCCGGGACACTTAATTCACCCCTCCACTTT
TRBJ2-3 | 16 | TRBD2 | . | TRBV7-2 | CASSLNFAGASDTQYF | TGTGCCAGCAGCCTCAACTTTGCGGGAGCTTCAGATACGCAGTATTTT
TRBJ1-1 | 15 | . | . | TRBV7-2 | CASALMGRVNTEAFF | TGTGCCAGCGCCCTGATGGGGAGGGTGAACACTGAAGCTTTCTTT
TRBJ2-7 | 15 | . | . | TRBV5-4 | CASSLPGRISHEQYF | TGTGCCAGCAGCTTGCCCGGGAGAATCAGCCACGAGCAGTACTTC
TRBJ2-5 | 15 | TRBD2 | . | TRBV11-3 | CASSLGTSGKETQYF | TGTGCCAGCAGCTTAGGGACTAGCGGGAAGGAGACCCAGTACTTC
TRBJ2-1 | 12 | TRBD2 | few | TRBV29-1 | CSVARGDNEQFF | TGCAGCGTTGCTCGGGGGGACAATGAGCAGTTCTTC
TRBJ2-5 | 13 | . | . | TRBV14 | CASSPGSRGTQYF | TGTGCCAGCAGCCCGGGATCTCGGGGGACCCAGTACTTC